This TCR beta chain emerged from a study of control samples from healthy donors and cancer patients. The V end was cut by 5 bases, the J end by 0 bases, with 11 bases between. The CDR3 consists of 15 residues. Germline V gene sequence: CDR1 SNHLY, CDR2 FYNNEI. The data were produced by immunoSEQ multiplex PCR, yet TCRdb's version contains in-frame clones alone and is incomplete. The data show roughly 120,000 clones, about 88% seen once. V gene TRBV2 combines with J gene TRBJ1-3, with a weak D call TRBD1 (5 bases). Specimen: blood. The receptor was derived from a man in his fifties or sixties in good health. The CDR3, as DNA: TGTGCCAGCAGTATACAGGCGAGCTCTGGAAACACCATATATTTT. This sequence encodes CASSIQASSGNTIYF.